A single T cell receptor (beta chain) is shown here with its context. Clones were read by immunoSEQ multiplex PCR, and TCRdb kept only the in-frame ones, dropping some. The sample holds about 21,000 clones, roughly 65% seen once. Control samples were healthy donors' buffy coats. This specimen comes from a study of STAT5B mutations in CD4+ large granular lymphocyte leukemia. This CDR3 region has 15 residues. Between the trimmed V and J ends, which lost 1 base and 9 bases, there was a span of 17 bases. Germline CDR1 SGHRS, CDR2 YFSETQ. This chain uses TRBV5-1 with TRBJ2-1; D gene uncertain. The sample taken for sequencing was CD4+ T cells from blood buffy coats. The sequence was collected from a human donor in good health. DNA for the CDR3: TGCGCCAGCAGCTTGCCACAGAGCTTCTTGGGTGAGCAGTTCTTC. Translation: CASSLPQSFLGEQFF.